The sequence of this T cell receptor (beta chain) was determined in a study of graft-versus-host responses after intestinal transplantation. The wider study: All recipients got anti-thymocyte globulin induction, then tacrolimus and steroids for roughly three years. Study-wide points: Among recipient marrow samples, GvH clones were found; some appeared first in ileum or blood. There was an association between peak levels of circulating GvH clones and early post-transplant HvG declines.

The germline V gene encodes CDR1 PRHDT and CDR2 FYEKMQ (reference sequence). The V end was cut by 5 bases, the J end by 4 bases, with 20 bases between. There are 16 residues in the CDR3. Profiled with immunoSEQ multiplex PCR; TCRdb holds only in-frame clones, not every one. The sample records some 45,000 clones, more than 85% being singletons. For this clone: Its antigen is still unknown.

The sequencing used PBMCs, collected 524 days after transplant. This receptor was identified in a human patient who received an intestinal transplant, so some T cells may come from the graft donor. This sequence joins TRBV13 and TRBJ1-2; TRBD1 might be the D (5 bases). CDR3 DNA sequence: TGTGCCAGCAGCCGGCTACCGGGGCGTATCCCCTATGGCTACACCTTC. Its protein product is CASSRLPGRIPYGYTF.